The present entry profiles one TCR beta chain with its context. This clone is categorized as large (0.1 to 1%). What antigen it recognizes has not been identified. No base-level quality is on record; no much larger clone is a single base apart. Via the germline V gene (reference sequence), CDR1 is MNHEY and CDR2 SMNVEV. Reading from cysteine to phenylalanine, the CDR3 counts 11 amino acids. CDR3 DNA is the only sequence kept; it has 33 bases, read in frame from the first base. The trim is 2 bases for V and 10 bases for J, with a gap of 7 bases between the germline ends. This specimen belongs to a study of T cell repertoires in urothelial bladder cancer (dated by TCRdb to about 2019). As for the study more broadly: Clinical stages of the approximately 12 resected lesions were three cT0, three cTa, three cT1 and three cT2 or greater. TCR repertoire clonality in bladder tumors was compared with TCR repertoire clonality in benign bladder inflammation. About eleven patients with bladder lesions undergoing transurethral resection were identified prospectively. Some 12 resected bladder lesions, made up of urothelial carcinoma (UC+) and benign (UC-) specimens, were studied. The investigation overall reported the following: Median tumor infiltrating lymphocyte percentage was 1.5% to 2.5% in carcinoma specimens and about 12% in benign specimens. Urothelial carcinoma specimens contained fewer T cells than benign specimens, with a median of approximately 5,000 versus 26,000. In carcinoma specimens, up to 17% of infiltrating lymphocytes were accounted for by a single T-cell clone, compared with roughly 1.8% in benign specimens.

The TCR beta chain CDR3 region was sequenced with the immunoSEQ assay. On the authors' methods: T-cell fraction, clonal dominance and maximum TCR clone frequency were calculated for each specimen. Sourced from immuneACCESS, this table was stored by TCRdb with only in-frame sequences that have V and J called. A share of the clones is absent; for the studies checked, an unresolved V gene accounts for under half, and the remainder has no known explanation. That table supplies the V and J calls and clone size; D and trimming were determined from the DNA. The sample data list about 13,000 clones, and 60% to 75% of these were observed just once. Roughly 8.7% of the sample is held by the ten biggest clonotypes. Specimens of bladder lesions were obtained during transurethral resection and kept at -80C. From bladder specimens obtained at transurethral resection, DNA was extracted.

The rearranged chain carries TRBV27 and TRBJ2-3; the D gene assignment is ambiguous. The sample taken for sequencing was tumor-infiltrating cells from bladder cancer. The receptor was isolated from a human donor with urothelial carcinoma. The DNA sequence is TGTGCCAGCAGTTTACTGGGTGCGCAGTATTTT. It encodes CASSLLGAQYF.